The 28 T cell receptor beta chains in this list originate from one sample, sequenced in a study of blood T cell repertoires in COVID-19 (dated by TCRdb to 2019 to 2021). Receptors were amplified or captured by the immunoSEQ multiplex PCR assay. What TCRdb holds here is the immuneACCESS table cut down to in-frame rearrangements. Part of the clones is not present; checked against another copy, under half of the missing clones reflect an unresolved V gene, and the others are unexplained. The sample table contains roughly 260,000 clones; only one count was recorded for around 82% of them. 4.5% to 5% of the sample lies in the top ten. The sequenced sample was peripheral blood. Source of these receptors: an elderly woman with active or convalescent COVID-19.

This clone was found a few times. This chain links TRBV3-1 (or the pseudogene TRBV3-2) with TRBJ2-2; D unclear. V was shortened by 5 bases and J by 3 bases, with 13 bases between the two germline ends. The germline CDR1 and CDR2 sequences are LGHDT and YNNKEL (reference sequence). The CDR3 extends over 15 amino acids. The CDR3 DNA follows: TGTGCCAGCAGCTCCCCCGACATATACACCGGGGAGCTGTTTTTT. Protein sequence: CASSSPDIYTGELFF.

This clone is labeled as medium-sized (0.01 to 0.1%). The chain couples TRBV5-1 to TRBJ1-2; 9 nucleotides align to TRBD1. This CDR3 contains 16 residues. The ends lost 0 bases at V and 6 bases at J; junction bases unmatched: 9. The germline V gene encodes CDR1 SGHRS and CDR2 YFSETQ. CDR3 protein: CASSLDLGDRVNGYTF. The CDR3 DNA reads as TGCGCCAGCAGCTTGGATCTGGGGGACAGGGTCAATGGCTACACCTTC.

This clone was picked up a small number of times. This rearrangement joins TRBV6-2 or TRBV6-3 to TRBJ2-5, with 9 bases aligning to TRBD2. The germline CDR1 and CDR2 sequences are MNHEY and SVGEGT. J lost 5 bases, V lost 2 bases, and 6 bases had no gene match. This CDR3 is 15 amino acids long. CDR3 amino acids: CASSYEAGGAETQYF. The CDR3 DNA is TGTGCCAGCAGTTACGAGGCGGGGGGGGCGGAGACCCAGTACTTC.

The CDR3 nucleotides read TGTGCCAGTCGTGACAGGGGGAGACAGCCCCAGCATTTT. Amino acid sequence: CASRDRGRQPQHF. V usage is TRBV19 and J usage is TRBJ1-5; 9 bases align to TRBD1. V was clipped by 8 bases and J by 7 bases; unmatched bases: 6. Germline V lookup: CDR1 LNHDA, CDR2 SQIVND (reference sequence). This CDR3 has 13 amino acids.

Here the CDR3 reads CASSLPRGVTYEQYF. The CDR3 DNA sequence: TGTGCCAGCAGCTTACCACGGGGGGTTACCTACGAGCAGTACTTC. The rearrangement uses TRBV7-9 and TRBJ2-7; the match to TRBD2 covers 7 bases. This CDR3 contains 15 residues. The trim removed 2 bases at V and 2 bases at J, leaving 6 bases unmatched. Germline assignment: CDR1 SEHNR and CDR2 FQNEAQ (reference sequence).

The J gene is TRBJ2-5, the V gene TRBV15, with D possibly TRBD1 on 6 matching bases. With 0 bases removed from V and 5 bases from J, the gap between germline ends came to 7 bases. The CDR3 is 13 residues long. CDR1 LNHNV and CDR2 YYDKDF come from the germline V gene (reference sequence). The DNA for the CDR3 is TGTGCCACCAGCAGAGATAGGGGGGAGACCCAGTACTTC. Translated, it gives CATSRDRGETQYF.

This clone was recorded a few times. This rearrangement joins TRBV5-6 to TRBJ1-4, with 8 bases lining up with TRBD1. The V gene's germline CDR1 is SGHDT and CDR2 YYEEEE. This CDR3 is 15 amino acids long. V dropped 3 bases and J dropped 5; count of bases not matched to a gene: 6. The CDR3 coding sequence is TGTGCCAGCAGCTACTCAGGACAGGGAAATGAAAAACTGTTTTTT. This sequence encodes CASSYSGQGNEKLFF.

This chain joins TRBV11-2 and TRBJ2-7; 7 bases line up with TRBD1. The CDR3 contains 13 residues. Germline-derived CDR1 and CDR2 are SGHAT and FQNNGV. V shed 7 bases, J shed 4 bases, and the junction held 7 bases outside the gene matches. The CDR3 DNA reads as TGTGCCAGCACGATAATACAGGGGTACGAGCAGTACTTC. Its translation is CASTIIQGYEQYF.

The J gene is TRBJ2-2, the V gene TRBV7-9; D possibly corresponds to TRBD1 (6 bases). The CDR3 is made up of 14 amino acids. Trimming took off 5 bases at V and 6 bases at J, with 13 bases between the two ends. Germline CDR1 is SEHNR and CDR2 is FQNEAQ (reference sequence). CDR3 nucleotide sequence: TGTGCCAGCAGCCAAAACGCAGGGGCCGGGGAGCTGTTTTTT. This encodes CASSQNAGAGELFF. Together with reference TRBV7-9 and TRBJ2-2, the CDR3 gives the full variable domain: DTGVSQNPRHKITKRGQNVTFRCDPISEHNRLYWYRQTLGQGPEFLTYFQNEAQLEKSRLLSDRFSAERPKGSFSTLEIQRTEQGDSAMYLCASSQNAGAGELFFGEGSRLTVL.

In its sample, this clone was seen a few times. The J gene is TRBJ2-7, the V gene TRBV1; the table calls TRBD2, which could not be checked here. TRBV1 is listed as a pseudogene. The CDR3 has 14 amino acids. The CDR3 protein is CTSSHGSSSYEQYF. CDR3 DNA: TGCACCAGCAGCCACGGGTCCAGCTCCTACGAGCAGTACTTC.

The V call is TRBV9, the J call TRBJ1-5, with D perhaps TRBD1 (5 bases). The ends were cut back, 0 bases at V and 2 bases at J, with 18 bases in the middle. This CDR3 is built from 18 residues. In germline, CDR1 is SGDLS, CDR2 YYNGEE. The CDR3 loop reads CASSVVGGFRLGNQPQHF. The CDR3 nucleotides are TGTGCCAGCAGCGTAGTGGGGGGGTTCCGACTCGGCAATCAGCCCCAGCATTTT.

The chain employs TRBV19 and TRBJ1-2; 8 bases are a match to TRBD1. The CDR3 totals 17 residues. The junction had 12 bases not matched to a gene; V was cut back by 1 base and J by 5 bases. From germline, CDR1 is LNHDA and CDR2 SQIVND (reference sequence). The CDR3 DNA is TGTGCCAGTAGTATAGGCGGCGGACAGGGCCAACTTTATGGCTACACCTTC. Amino acid sequence: CASSIGGGQGQLYGYTF.

The chain combines TRBV7-9 with TRBJ1-2; 7 bases agree with TRBD1. CDR3 length: 13 amino acids. Trimming at V came to 10 bases and at J to 2 bases, leaving 7 bases not matched to a gene. The V gene's germline CDR1 is SEHNR and CDR2 FQNEAQ (reference sequence). The CDR3 here is CAIHRGRNYGYTF. The CDR3 nucleotides are TGTGCCATCCACAGGGGTAGGAACTATGGCTACACCTTC.

The chain recombines TRBV28 with TRBJ1-2, with TRBD1 as a possible D gene (6 bases). The CDR3 extends over 15 amino acids. Looked up from germline, CDR1 is MDHEN and CDR2 is SYDVKM. The V gene lost 2 bases and the J gene lost 4 bases, with 14 bases spanning the gap. In DNA form, the CDR3 reads TGTGCCAGCAGTTTACGGGCCGACAGGCCCTATGGCTACACCTTC. Amino acids: CASSLRADRPYGYTF.

The V and J genes are TRBV7-6 and TRBJ2-1; 9 bases are a match to TRBD1. Unmatched junction bases numbered 13, after V lost 4 bases and J lost 9 bases. The CDR3 runs to 16 residues. The germline CDR1 and CDR2 sequences are SGHVS and FNYEAQ. The CDR3 nucleotides are TGTGCCAGCAGCTCAGAATGGGACAGGGCGTGGGGTGAGCAGTTCTTC. Its translation: CASSSEWDRAWGEQFF.

In this sample, this clone turned up once. Other DNA sequences in this specimen translate into the identical CDR3. The J gene is TRBJ2-1, the V gene TRBV18; 14 bases map to TRBD2. Looked up from germline, CDR1 is KGHSH and CDR2 is LQKENI. The CDR3 extends over 15 amino acids. V lost 4 bases, J lost 5 bases, and 1 base stayed unmatched. This CDR3 reads CASSRGLAGDNEQFF. Written as DNA, the CDR3 is TGTGCCAGCTCACGGGGACTAGCGGGAGACAATGAGCAGTTCTTC.

This chain links TRBV10-3 with TRBJ2-3; possibly TRBD2 for D (6 bases). Per the germline V gene, CDR1 is ENHRY and CDR2 is SYGVKD. This CDR3 contains 15 residues. V shed 0 bases and J shed 4 bases, with 11 bases lying between them. CDR3 in DNA: TGTGCCATCAGTGAGTCGGCGGGGATCCCAGATACGCAGTATTTT. Protein product: CAISESAGIPDTQYF.

This chain links TRBV12-3 or TRBV12-4 with TRBJ1-2; a possible D gene is TRBD1 (5 bases). The CDR3 is 13 amino acids. V lost 3 bases to trimming and J lost 5 bases, with 10 bases between them. For the CDR3, the DNA is TGTGCCAGCAGTTTTGCAGGGCCGTATGGCTACACCTTC. Its translation: CASSFAGPYGYTF.

This clone has only one observation. V usage is TRBV5-1 and J usage is TRBJ2-7; 7 bases match TRBD2. V gave up 4 bases and J gave up 4 bases; unmatched junction bases: 5. The length of the CDR3 is 13 residues. Per the germline V gene, CDR1 is SGHRS and CDR2 is YFSETQ. CDR3 residues: CASSAAGTYEQYF. The CDR3, as DNA: TGCGCCAGCAGCGCAGCGGGGACTTACGAGCAGTACTTC. Combining the CDR3 with reference TRBV5-1 and TRBJ2-7 gives the whole variable domain KAGVTQTPRYLIKTRGQQVTLSCSPISGHRSVSWYQQTPGQGLQFLFEYFSETQRNKGNFPGRFSGRQFSNSRSEMNVSTLELGDSALYLCASSAAGTYEQYFGPGTRLTVT.

This chain connects TRBV5-1 to TRBJ2-1; 13 bases align to TRBD2. Germline V gives CDR1 SGHRS, CDR2 YFSETQ. This CDR3 has 18 residues. Trimming removed 1 base from V and 0 bases from J; junction bases left unmatched: 4. CDR3 sequence reads: CASSLRGLAGSSYNEQFF. The CDR3 DNA reads as TGCGCCAGCAGCTTGAGGGGACTAGCGGGATCCTCCTACAATGAGCAGTTCTTC.

The chain couples TRBV5-6 to TRBJ1-5; D is possibly TRBD1 (5 bases). V was cut by 1 base and J by 6 bases, with 8 bases left in between. Germline V lookup: CDR1 SGHDT, CDR2 YYEEEE. The CDR3 length is 13 residues. The CDR3 loop reads CASSLRGTQPQHF. CDR3 sequence (DNA): TGTGCCAGCAGCTTGCGGGGGACTCAGCCCCAGCATTTT.

The chain employs TRBV19 and TRBJ2-1, with 9 bases lining up with TRBD1. Germline V gene sequence: CDR1 LNHDA, CDR2 SQIVND (reference sequence). The V and J ends lost 5 bases and 3 bases, in that order; junction bases with no gene match: 8. The CDR3 is made up of 16 amino acids. CDR3 nucleotides: TGTGCCAGTAGTTTCTCCGGGACAGGGTACTACAATGAGCAGTTCTTC. Encoded protein: CASSFSGTGYYNEQFF.

The chain recombines TRBV2 with TRBJ2-2, with D perhaps TRBD1 (6 bases). The CDR3 covers 15 residues. V lost 4 bases to trimming and J lost 5 bases, with 14 bases between them. Germline-derived CDR1 and CDR2 are SNHLY and FYNNEI. The CDR3 loop reads CASSVLGARTGELFF. CDR3 coding DNA: TGTGCCAGCAGTGTTCTGGGGGCTAGGACCGGGGAGCTGTTTTTT.

The CDR3 spells CASSVVGGSTGELFF. CDR3 coding DNA: TGTGCCAGCAGCGTAGTGGGAGGCAGCACCGGGGAGCTGTTTTTT. The genes are TRBV9 and TRBJ2-2, with D possibly TRBD2 on 6 matching bases. V lost 0 bases and J lost 4, with 10 bases in between. Germline CDR1 and CDR2: SGDLS and YYNGEE. The CDR3 has 15 amino acids. Looking up the rest from reference TRBV9 and TRBJ2-2 gives the full variable domain: DSGVTQTPKHLITATGQRVTLRCSPRSGDLSVYWYQQSLDQGLQFLIQYYNGEERAKGNILERFSAQQFPDLHSELNLSSLELGDSALYFCASSVVGGSTGELFFGEGSRLTVL.

The V gene is TRBV4-1, the J gene TRBJ2-7; 8 bases map to TRBD1. The CDR3 runs to 17 residues. V was pared by 0 bases and J by 2 bases, with 9 bases of the junction left unmatched. Germline loops: CDR1 MGHRA, CDR2 YSYEKL. The CDR3 coding sequence is TGCGCCAGCAGCCAAGAAACTGGCGACAGGGGACCCTACGAGCAGTACTTC. Translation gives CASSQETGDRGPYEQYF.

J is TRBJ2-3 and V is TRBV5-1; TRBD2 aligns across 14 bases. V lost 2 bases, J lost 0 bases, and 8 bases stayed unmatched. This CDR3 has 19 residues. Per the germline V gene, CDR1 is SGHRS and CDR2 is YFSETQ. This CDR3 is CASSFGLAGGSPSTDTQYF. The CDR3 coding sequence is TGCGCCAGCAGCTTCGGACTAGCGGGGGGTTCGCCTAGCACAGATACGCAGTATTTT.

The rearrangement uses TRBV3-1 (or the pseudogene TRBV3-2) and TRBJ1-2; 8 nucleotides agree with TRBD1. This CDR3 region has 15 residues. Germline V gives CDR1 LGHDT, CDR2 YNNKEL (reference sequence). V lost 0 bases to trimming and J lost 7 bases; unmatched junction nucleotides: 7. CDR3 DNA sequence: TGTGCCAGCAGCCAAGATGGGGCAGGGGGCTCTGGCTACACCTTC. It yields the protein CASSQDGAGGSGYTF.

The CDR3 bases are TGTGCCAGCAGCCGGGGGGCCGAGCAGTACTTC. Protein sequence: CASSRGAEQYF. The chain couples TRBV12-3 or TRBV12-4 to TRBJ2-7; TRBD2 is a possible D gene (7 bases). With 6 bases removed from V and 6 bases from J, the gap between germline ends came to 9 bases. The CDR3 runs 11 residues.